What follows are 12 T cell receptor beta chains derived from one specimen sequenced in a study of T cells in women clearing cervical HPV infection. The protocol was immunoSEQ multiplex PCR, while the TCRdb copy is restricted to in-frame clones and leaves out a portion. The listing contains 42,000 or so clones. Sequencing was done on a sample of blood buffy coat. Every receptor here comes from a woman between 18 and 75 years old with a cervical HPV16 infection that either progressed to CIN3+ or cleared (not recorded which).

As concerns this clone: Sequencing ends 3 residues short of the CDR3 end; the germline J gene provides the rest. The rearrangement uses TRBV30 and TRBJ1-1; D remains ambiguous. This CDR3 has 11 residues. V lost 1 base and J lost 7, with 7 bases in between. CDR1 and CDR2 (germline): GTSNPN, SVGIG (reference sequence). The CDR3 loop reads CAWSEQIEAFF. CDR3 DNA (partial): TGTGCCTGGAGTGAACAGATTGAA. The entire variable domain, with the rest obtained from reference TRBV30 and TRBJ1-1, is as follows: SQTIHQWPATLVQPVGSPLSLECTVEGTSNPNLYWYRQAAGRGLQLLFYSVGIGQISSEVPQNLSASRPQDRQFILSSKKLLLSDSGFYLCAWSEQIEAFFGQGTRLTVV.

On this clone: The CDR3 end lies 3 residues beyond the end of the read and is filled in from the germline J gene. This chain uses TRBV2 with TRBJ2-3; D is unclear. Germline loops: CDR1 SNHLY, CDR2 FYNNEI. The CDR3 is made up of 11 amino acids. Incomplete CDR3 DNA: TGTGCCAGCAGTGATATTAGTGCG. Its translation: CASSDISA. The complete CDR3 sequence is CASSDISAQYF. Filled out from reference TRBV2 and TRBJ2-3, the complete variable domain reads EPEVTQTPSHQVTQMGQEVILRCVPISNHLYFYWYRQILGQKVEFLVSFYNNEISEKSEIFDDQFSVERPDGSNFTLKIRSTKLEDSAMYFCASSDISAQYFGPGTRLTVL.

Concerning this clone: The read ends 3 residues before the CDR3 terminus; that terminus is restored from the germline J gene. The J gene is TRBJ2-5, the V gene TRBV12-3 or TRBV12-4; 14 bases align to TRBD2. This CDR3 spans 16 amino acids. J lost 2 bases, V lost 5 bases, and 4 bases had no gene match. The CDR3 bases that were read are TGTGCCAGCAGTCCAGGACTAGCGGGGGGACAAGAGACC. Its protein product is CASSPGLAGGQET. The complete CDR3 protein is CASSPGLAGGQETQYF.

Points on this clone: The CDR3 extends 3 residues past the end of the read, so its final part is completed from the germline J gene. The chain employs TRBV7-3 and TRBJ2-5; 10 positions match TRBD1. The ends lost 3 bases at V and 2 bases at J; junction bases unmatched: 6. This CDR3 spans 16 amino acids. Germline V gene lookup returns CDR1 SGHTA and CDR2 FQGTGA. CDR3 bases read: TGTGCCAGCAGCTTCGGACAGGGGGGGAGGCAAGAGACC. Amino acids: CASSFGQGGRQET. The whole CDR3 sequence reads CASSFGQGGRQETQYF.

The CDR3 loop reads CASSPTGMNTEAFF. The sequenced part of the CDR3 DNA is TGTGCCAGTAGTCCCACAGGGATGAACACTGAA. V is TRBV19 and J is TRBJ1-1, with D possibly matching TRBD1 (6 bases). The read ends 3 residues early relative to the CDR3; the germline J gene fills the gap. The CDR3 has 14 amino acids. With 5 bases removed from V and 0 bases from J, the gap between germline ends came to 10 bases. Per the germline V gene, CDR1 is LNHDA and CDR2 is SQIVND (reference sequence).

Concerning this clone itself: The read terminates 3 residues before the CDR3 end, so the remaining end is supplied by the germline J gene. V gene TRBV5-6 combines with J gene TRBJ2-1; TRBD2 agrees at 8 bases. Germline assignment: CDR1 SGHDT and CDR2 YYEEEE. This CDR3 is 14 amino acids long. V dropped 0 bases and J dropped 8; count of bases not matched to a gene: 4. Incomplete CDR3 DNA: TGTGCCAGCAGCTTGGTTCTAGCGGGTCATGAG. This codes for CASSLVLAGHE. The full CDR3 protein is CASSLVLAGHEQFF.

Points on this clone: The read comes to an end 3 residues before the CDR3 does, leaving the germline J gene to fill in the end. The V gene is TRBV5-1, the J gene TRBJ2-1, with D perhaps matching TRBD1 (5 bases). Germline-derived CDR1 and CDR2 are SGHRS and YFSETQ. V lost 3 bases and J lost 9, with 13 bases in between. The CDR3 spans 13 residues. The CDR3: CASSWGELGEQFF. The CDR3 bases that were read are TGCGCCAGCAGCTGGGGCGAACTGGGTGAG.

Turning to this clone: The observed sequence ends 3 residues before the CDR3 terminus, with the missing tail filled in from the germline J gene. This chain connects TRBV7-9 to TRBJ1-2, with TRBD1 matching 9 bases. CDR1 SEHNR and CDR2 FQNEAQ come from the germline V gene (reference sequence). This CDR3 region has 14 residues. CDR3 bases read: TGTGCCAGCAGCTTAGAACACAGGGGGCGCGGC. The encoded protein is CASSLEHRGRG. The whole CDR3 is CASSLEHRGRGYTF.

Worth noting for this clone: The read ends 3 residues early relative to the CDR3; the germline J gene fills the gap. J is TRBJ1-6 and V is TRBV20-1; 7 positions agree with TRBD1. The CDR3 covers 13 residues. Germline loops: CDR1 DFQATT, CDR2 SNEGSKA (reference sequence). V dropped 5 bases and J dropped 7; count of bases not matched to a gene: 5. The CDR3 bases that were read are TGCAGTGCTCGAAGGGACAGAAATTCACCC. This gives the protein CSARRDRNSP. The entire CDR3 protein reads CSARRDRNSPLHF.

Details on this clone: The read terminates 3 residues before the CDR3 end, so the remaining end is supplied by the germline J gene. J is TRBJ2-2 and V is TRBV2; a possible D gene is TRBD1 (6 bases). The V and J ends lost 6 bases and 3 bases respectively, with 11 bases between them. The CDR3 covers 14 residues. The germline V gene has CDR1 SNHLY and CDR2 FYNNEI. CDR3 in amino acids: CASRATGYTGELFF. CDR3 DNA (partial): TGTGCCAGCAGAGCCACAGGGTACACCGGGGAG. The full variable domain, with the rest looked up from reference TRBV2 and TRBJ2-2, is EPEVTQTPSHQVTQMGQEVILRCVPISNHLYFYWYRQILGQKVEFLVSFYNNEISEKSEIFDDQFSVERPDGSNFTLKIRSTKLEDSAMYFCASRATGYTGELFFGEGSRLTVL.

As regards this clone: The CDR3 extends 3 residues past the end of the read, so its final part is completed from the germline J gene. The chain links TRBV20-1 to TRBJ1-1; TRBD1 is a possible D gene (5 bases). V gave up 6 bases and J gave up 5 bases, with 16 bases separating them. The germline V gene encodes CDR1 DFQATT and CDR2 SNEGSKA (reference sequence). The CDR3 runs 13 residues. The CDR3: CSALSNRRTEAFF. The DNA read from the CDR3 is TGCAGTGCCCTCAGCAACAGGAGAACTGAA.

Worth noting for this clone: The DNA ends 3 residues before the CDR3 does, and the rest of the CDR3 is filled in from the germline J gene. The chain uses TRBV5-6 and TRBJ2-2; 7 bases map to TRBD1. The J segment lost 2 bases and the V segment lost 2 bases, leaving 3 bases of the junction unmatched. Germline CDR1 is SGHDT and CDR2 is YYEEEE. The CDR3 totals 15 residues. Incomplete CDR3 DNA: TGTGCCAGCAGCTTACAGGGGTCAAACACCGGGGAG. Amino acid sequence: CASSLQGSNTGE. The complete CDR3 reads CASSLQGSNTGELFF.